This T cell receptor beta chain was recovered during a study of T cells in pancreatic ductal adenocarcinoma (dated by TCRdb to the late 2010s). Concerning the study at large: Surgically resected pancreatic ductal adenocarcinoma specimens were analyzed for the quantity, spatial distribution, and characteristics of both suppressive cells and tumor-infiltrating CD8+ T cells, an effort aimed at clarifying the adaptive T-cell response occurring naturally.

Pancreatic ductal adenocarcinoma patients who had undergone surgery without neoadjuvant therapy were selected. Peripheral blood was collected in heparin tubes, and PBMCs were then isolated from the blood with a histopaque density gradient and cryopreserved in about 11% DMSO. Using the DNeasy Blood and Tissue Kit along with Proteinase K and RNase treatment, genomic DNA was extracted from over 5 PBMC specimens and under ten flash-frozen tumor specimens. Overall study outcomes, separate from this receptor: Comparisons of clonality between tumor and blood may be biased because tumors are enriched in CD45RO+ effector T cells rather than naive T cells, which biases the comparison toward lower diversity. More total productive templates and around 7.4-fold more unique clonotypes were found in blood samples than in tumor samples. Because inoperable disease is present at presentation in most pancreatic cancer patients, the resected cohort was biased toward the minority with early-stage disease. T-cell clonality did not differ significantly between tumor and blood, with mean clonality around 0.11 in tumors and around 0.07 in blood.

The immunoSEQ hsTCRB kit was used to amplify TCR beta CDR3 regions from genomic DNA. An Illumina HiSeq system was used to carry out high-throughput TRB CDR3 sequencing. Per the source publication's procedure: The immunoSEQ software was used to analyze the sequencing reads, and any nonproductive sequences containing premature stops or frame-shifts were left out. Clonality of the repertoire was calculated as one minus the Shannon entropy normalized by log2 of the number of unique productive sequences. TCRdb carries this immuneACCESS record with in-frame sequences only. Its versions omit some clonotypes, under half of them owing to an unresolved V gene in the studies checked, with the rest unexplained. V, J and clone size reflect that table, while D and trimming were determined from the DNA. This sample has about 29,000 clones in its table, and approximately 92% of those were observed once. Over 2% of the sample belongs to the ten largest clones.

Concerning this clone: The antigen it recognizes is unknown. Per-base quality was not reported, and no clone a single base away is much larger than it.

This receptor was identified in a human donor with pancreatic ductal adenocarcinoma. The sample taken for sequencing was PBMCs.

The CDR3 region: CASSPTEITEAFF. The nucleotides read TGTGCCAGTAGCCCGACAGAGATCACTGAAGCTTTCTTT. The V and J segments used are TRBV19 and TRBJ1-1; a tentative D call is TRBD1 (5 bases match). The CDR3 spans 13 residues, from the cysteine through the phenylalanine. The kept DNA is CDR3 alone, 39 bases in frame from the first base. CDR1 is given as LNHDA and CDR2 as SQIVND, both from the germline V gene (reference sequence). V was cut back by 6 bases and J by 4 bases, leaving a gap of 12 bases between them.